This T cell receptor beta chain was sequenced for a study of cytomegalovirus exposure and HLA in healthy donors. The trim removed 6 bases at V and 4 bases at J, leaving 1 base unmatched. CDR1 and CDR2 from the germline V gene are MNHEY and SMNVEV (reference sequence). This CDR3 spans 13 amino acids. Study findings and constraints: Researchers reported that three CMV-associated chains were confirmed in vitro as CMV antigen-specific. Cytomegalovirus status was reportedly diagnosed by the classifier with high sensitivity and specificity. According to a later analysis, TCR clusters from the first cohort tended to co-occur in the 120 or so validation repertoires. Investigators reported approximately 150 TCR beta chains as tied to cytomegalovirus.

As concerns this clone: Its antigen remains unidentified.

Measured with immunoSEQ multiplex PCR; TCRdb has only the in-frame clones, and not every one. The table lists under 400,000 clones, 75% to 90% of them singletons. This receptor was obtained from a woman in her late teens or twenties in good health and CMV-seronegative. The rearrangement uses TRBV27 and TRBJ1-5; TRBD1 aligns across 9 bases. Input material: PBMCs. CDR3 residues: CASSGTGNQPQHF. The CDR3 DNA sequence: TGTGCCAGCAGCGGGACAGGGAATCAGCCCCAGCATTTT.